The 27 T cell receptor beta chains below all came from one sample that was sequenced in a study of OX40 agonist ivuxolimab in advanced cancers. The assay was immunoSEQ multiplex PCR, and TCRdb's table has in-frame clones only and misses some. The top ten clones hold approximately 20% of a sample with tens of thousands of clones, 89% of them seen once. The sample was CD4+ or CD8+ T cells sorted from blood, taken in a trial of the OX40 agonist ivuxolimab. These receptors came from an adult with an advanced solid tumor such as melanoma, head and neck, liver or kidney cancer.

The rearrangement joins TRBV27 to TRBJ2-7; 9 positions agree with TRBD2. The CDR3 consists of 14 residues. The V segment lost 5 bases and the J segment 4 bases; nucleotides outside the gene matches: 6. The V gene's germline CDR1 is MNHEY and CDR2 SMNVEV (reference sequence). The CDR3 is CASSIAGDFYEQYF. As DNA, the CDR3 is TGTGCCAGCAGTATAGCGGGAGATTTTTACGAGCAGTACTTC.

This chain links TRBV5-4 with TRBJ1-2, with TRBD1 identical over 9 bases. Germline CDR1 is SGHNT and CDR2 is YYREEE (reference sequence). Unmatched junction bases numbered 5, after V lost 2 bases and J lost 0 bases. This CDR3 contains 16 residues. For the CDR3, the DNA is TGTGCCAGCAGCTTCCCGGGACAGGGATCTAACTATGGCTACACCTTC. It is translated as CASSFPGQGSNYGYTF.

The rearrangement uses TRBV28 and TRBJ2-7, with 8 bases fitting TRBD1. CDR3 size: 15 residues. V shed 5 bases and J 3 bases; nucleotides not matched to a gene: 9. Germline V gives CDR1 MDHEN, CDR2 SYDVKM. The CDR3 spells CASSAPWTGFYEQYF. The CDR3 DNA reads TGTGCCAGCAGTGCGCCATGGACAGGGTTCTACGAGCAGTACTTC.

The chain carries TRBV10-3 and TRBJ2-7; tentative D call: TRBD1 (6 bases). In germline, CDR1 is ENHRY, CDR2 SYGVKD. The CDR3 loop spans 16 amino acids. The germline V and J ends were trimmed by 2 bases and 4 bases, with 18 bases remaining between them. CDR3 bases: TGTGCCATCAGTGAGGGGGACACCCCGTTTTGGTACGAGCAGTACTTC. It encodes CAISEGDTPFWYEQYF.

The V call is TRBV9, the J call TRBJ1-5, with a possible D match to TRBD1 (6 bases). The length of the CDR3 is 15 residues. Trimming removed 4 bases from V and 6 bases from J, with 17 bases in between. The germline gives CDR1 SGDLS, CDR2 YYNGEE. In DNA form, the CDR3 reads TGTGCCAGCAGCCCGGGCGGGGGAGGGGGTCAGCCCCAGCATTTT. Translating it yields CASSPGGGGGQPQHF.

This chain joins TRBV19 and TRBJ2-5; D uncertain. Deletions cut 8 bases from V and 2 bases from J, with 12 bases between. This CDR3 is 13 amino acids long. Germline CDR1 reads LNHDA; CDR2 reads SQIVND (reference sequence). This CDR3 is CASGHSPQETQYF. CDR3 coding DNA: TGTGCCAGTGGGCATAGCCCGCAAGAGACCCAGTACTTC.

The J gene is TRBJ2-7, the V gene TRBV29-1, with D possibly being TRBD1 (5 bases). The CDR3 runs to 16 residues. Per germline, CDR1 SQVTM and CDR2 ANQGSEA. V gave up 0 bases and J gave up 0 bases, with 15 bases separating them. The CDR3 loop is CSVEEGNTGSSYEQYF. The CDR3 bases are TGCAGCGTTGAAGAGGGTAATACAGGCAGCTCCTACGAGCAGTACTTC.

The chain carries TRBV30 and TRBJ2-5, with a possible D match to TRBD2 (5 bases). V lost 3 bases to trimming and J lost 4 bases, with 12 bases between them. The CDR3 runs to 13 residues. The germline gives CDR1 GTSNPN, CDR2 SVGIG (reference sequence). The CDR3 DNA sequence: TGTGCCTGGAGCGCCGGAGGTGGAGAGACCCAGTACTTC. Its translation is CAWSAGGGETQYF.

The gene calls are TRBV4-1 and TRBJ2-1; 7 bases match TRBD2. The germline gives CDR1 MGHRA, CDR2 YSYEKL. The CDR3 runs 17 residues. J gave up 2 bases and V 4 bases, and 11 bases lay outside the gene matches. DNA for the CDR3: TGCGCCAGCAGCCGGAGCGGGACCTTAGACCCCTACAATGAGCAGTTCTTC. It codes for CASSRSGTLDPYNEQFF.

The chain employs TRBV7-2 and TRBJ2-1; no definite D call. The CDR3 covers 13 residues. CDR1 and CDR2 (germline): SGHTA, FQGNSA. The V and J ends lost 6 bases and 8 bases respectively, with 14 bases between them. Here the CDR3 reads CASRPEPVDEQFF. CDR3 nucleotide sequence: TGTGCCAGCAGGCCAGAACCCGTGGATGAGCAGTTCTTC.

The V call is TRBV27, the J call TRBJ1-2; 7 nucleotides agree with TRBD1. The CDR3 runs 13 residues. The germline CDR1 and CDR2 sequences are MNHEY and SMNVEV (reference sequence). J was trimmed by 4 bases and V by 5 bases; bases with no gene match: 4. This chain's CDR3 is CASSAGTVYGYTF. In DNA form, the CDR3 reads TGTGCCAGCAGTGCAGGGACAGTCTATGGCTACACCTTC.

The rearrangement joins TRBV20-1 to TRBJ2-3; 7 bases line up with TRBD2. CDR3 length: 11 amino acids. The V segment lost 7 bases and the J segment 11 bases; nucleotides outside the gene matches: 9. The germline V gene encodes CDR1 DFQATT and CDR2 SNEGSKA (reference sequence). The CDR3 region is CSVPGTIRQYF. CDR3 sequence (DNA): TGCAGTGTTCCTGGGACTATCCGGCAGTATTTT.

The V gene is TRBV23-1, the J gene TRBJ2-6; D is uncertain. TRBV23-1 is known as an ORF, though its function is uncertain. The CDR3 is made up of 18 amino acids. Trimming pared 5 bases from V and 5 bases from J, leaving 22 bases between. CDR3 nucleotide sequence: TGCGCCAGCAGTGCGGCACTTACGCAACAAAGTCGGGCCAACGTCCTGACTTTC. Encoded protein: CASSAALTQQSRANVLTF.

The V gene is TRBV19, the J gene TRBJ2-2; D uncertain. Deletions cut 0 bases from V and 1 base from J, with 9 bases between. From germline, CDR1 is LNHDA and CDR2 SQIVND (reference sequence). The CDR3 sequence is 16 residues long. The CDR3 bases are TGTGCCAGTAGTATAGACTCATTTCAGAACACCGGGGAGCTGTTTTTT. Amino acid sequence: CASSIDSFQNTGELFF.

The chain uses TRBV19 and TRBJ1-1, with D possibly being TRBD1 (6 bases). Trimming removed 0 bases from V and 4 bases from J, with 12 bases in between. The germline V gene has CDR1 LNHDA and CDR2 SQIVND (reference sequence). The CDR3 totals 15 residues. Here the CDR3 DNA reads TGTGCCAGTAGTATAGACCAGGGGTCGGGCACTGAAGCTTTCTTT. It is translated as CASSIDQGSGTEAFF.

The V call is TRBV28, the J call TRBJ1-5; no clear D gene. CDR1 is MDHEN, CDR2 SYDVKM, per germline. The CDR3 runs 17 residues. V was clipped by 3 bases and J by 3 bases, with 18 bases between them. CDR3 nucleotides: TGTGCCAGCAGTTTTAGCCTTCCGAAGGGCTTCAATCAGCCCCAGCATTTT. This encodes CASSFSLPKGFNQPQHF.

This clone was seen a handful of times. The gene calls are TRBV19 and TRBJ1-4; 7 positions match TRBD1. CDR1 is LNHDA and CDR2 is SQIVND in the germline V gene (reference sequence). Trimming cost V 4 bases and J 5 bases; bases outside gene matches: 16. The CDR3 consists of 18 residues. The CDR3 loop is CASSTSLLGGTANEKLFF. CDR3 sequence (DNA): TGTGCCAGTAGTACCTCCCTCCTCGGAGGGACAGCAAATGAAAAACTGTTTTTT.

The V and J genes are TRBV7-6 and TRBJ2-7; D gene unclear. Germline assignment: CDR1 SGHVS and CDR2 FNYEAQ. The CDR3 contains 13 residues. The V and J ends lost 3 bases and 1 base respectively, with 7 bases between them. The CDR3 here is CASSFGSSYEQYF. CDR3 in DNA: TGTGCCAGCAGCTTCGGCAGTTCCTACGAGCAGTACTTC.

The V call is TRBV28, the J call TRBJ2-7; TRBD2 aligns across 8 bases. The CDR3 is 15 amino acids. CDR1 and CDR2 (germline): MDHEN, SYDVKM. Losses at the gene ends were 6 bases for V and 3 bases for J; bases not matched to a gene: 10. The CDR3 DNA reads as TGTGCCAGCAGCCAATCCAATAGCGGGAACTACGAGCAGTACTTC. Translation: CASSQSNSGNYEQYF. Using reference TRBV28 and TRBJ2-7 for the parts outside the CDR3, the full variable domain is DVKVTQSSRYLVKRTGEKVFLECVQDMDHENMFWYRQDPGLGLRLIYFSYDVKMKEKGDIPEGYSVSREKKERFSLILESASTNQTSMYLCASSQSNSGNYEQYFGPGTRLTVT.

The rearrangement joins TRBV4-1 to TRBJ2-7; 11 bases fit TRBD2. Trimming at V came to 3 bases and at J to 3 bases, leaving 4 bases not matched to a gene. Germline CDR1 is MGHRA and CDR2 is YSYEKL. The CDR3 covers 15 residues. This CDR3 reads CASSQKTSGIYEQYF. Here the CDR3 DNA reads TGCGCCAGCAGCCAGAAGACTAGCGGGATCTACGAGCAGTACTTC.

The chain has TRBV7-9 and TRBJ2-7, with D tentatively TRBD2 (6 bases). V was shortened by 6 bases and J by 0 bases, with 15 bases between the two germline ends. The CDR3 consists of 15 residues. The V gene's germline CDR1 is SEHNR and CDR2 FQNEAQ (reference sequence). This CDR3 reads CASSSGLESSYEQYF. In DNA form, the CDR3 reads TGTGCCAGCAGTTCGGGACTCGAGAGCTCCTACGAGCAGTACTTC.

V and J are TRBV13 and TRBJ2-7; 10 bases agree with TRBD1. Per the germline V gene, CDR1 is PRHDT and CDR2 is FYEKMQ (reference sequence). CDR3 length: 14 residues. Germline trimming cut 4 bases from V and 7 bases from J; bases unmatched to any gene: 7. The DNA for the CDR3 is TGTGCCAGCAGCTGGGGACAGGGGTTGAGGGAGCAGTACTTC. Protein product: CASSWGQGLREQYF.

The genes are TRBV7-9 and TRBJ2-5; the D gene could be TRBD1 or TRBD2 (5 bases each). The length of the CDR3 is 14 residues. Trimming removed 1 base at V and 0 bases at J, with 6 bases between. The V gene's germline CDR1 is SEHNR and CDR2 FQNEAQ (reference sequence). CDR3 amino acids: CASSLVGDQETQYF. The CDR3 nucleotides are TGTGCCAGCAGCTTAGTGGGGGACCAAGAGACCCAGTACTTC.

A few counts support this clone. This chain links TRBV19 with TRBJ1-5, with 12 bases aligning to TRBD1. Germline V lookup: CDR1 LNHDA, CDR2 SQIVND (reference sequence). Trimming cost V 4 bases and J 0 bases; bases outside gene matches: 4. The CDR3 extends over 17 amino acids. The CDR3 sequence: CASSNRDRGRSNQPQHF. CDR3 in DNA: TGTGCCAGTAGTAACCGGGACAGGGGGCGTAGCAATCAGCCCCAGCATTTT.

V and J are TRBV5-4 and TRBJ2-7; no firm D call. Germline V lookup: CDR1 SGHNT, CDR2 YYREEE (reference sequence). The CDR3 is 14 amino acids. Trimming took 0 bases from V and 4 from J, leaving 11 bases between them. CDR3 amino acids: CASSLDLVPYEQYF. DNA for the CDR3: TGTGCCAGCAGCTTGGATCTAGTTCCTTACGAGCAGTACTTC.

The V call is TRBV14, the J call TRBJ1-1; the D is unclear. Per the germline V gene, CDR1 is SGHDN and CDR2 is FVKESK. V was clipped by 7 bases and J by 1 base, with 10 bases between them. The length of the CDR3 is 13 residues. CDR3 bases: TGTGCCAGCAAAACCTCCGGGAACACTGAAGCTTTCTTT. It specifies CASKTSGNTEAFF. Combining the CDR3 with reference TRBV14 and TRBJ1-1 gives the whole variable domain EAGVTQFPSHSVIEKGQTVTLRCDPISGHDNLYWYRRVMGKEIKFLLHFVKESKQDESGMPNNRFLAERTGGTYSTLKVQPAELEDSGVYFCASKTSGNTEAFFGQGTRLTVV.

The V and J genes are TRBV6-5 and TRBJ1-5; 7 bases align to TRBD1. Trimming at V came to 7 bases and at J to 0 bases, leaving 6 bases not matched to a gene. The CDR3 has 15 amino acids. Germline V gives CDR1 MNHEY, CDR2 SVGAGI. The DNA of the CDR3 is TGTGCCAGCACCCCAGGGGGGTATAGCAATCAGCCCCAGCATTTT. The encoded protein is CASTPGGYSNQPQHF.